This T cell receptor (beta chain) comes out of a study of cytomegalovirus exposure and HLA in healthy donors (dated by TCRdb to about 2017). For the study in its entirety: An earlier analysis of some 620 of the donors reported approximately 260 Gb of sequence data and around 110 million unique TCR beta sequences obtained from approximately 180 million T cells. An early release that covered some 640 HLA-typed donors contained around 300 gigabases of sequencing data and about 84 million unique TCR sequences. Of the roughly 400 genotyped donors, approximately 82% fell in the genetic ancestry cluster associated with self-reported Caucasian donors. The study aimed to test whether cataloging public T cell receptors could reveal signatures of past pathogen exposure. The study used immunosequencing to profile the T cell repertoires of approximately 630 subjects and linked those repertoires to cytomegalovirus serostatus. Besides the first cohort of roughly 640 subjects, a separate validation cohort made up of 120 different subjects was used. High-throughput TCR immunosequencing, statistical association of individual TCRs with disease status, and machine learning were combined to predict cytomegalovirus infection status. A later analysis re-examined previously published TCR beta repertoires from roughly 720 donors and added high-resolution HLA genotyping to investigate patterns of TCR occurrence. Rather than drawing on any new phenotypic data, the later analysis identified candidate immune exposures from TCR beta sequences and the way those sequences occurred across donors. To decide whether each TCR beta V gene segment behaved as functional or pseudogenic, an earlier analysis of approximately 590 of the donors relied on high-throughput TCR beta sequencing. Donor age, sex, ethnicity and CMV serostatus were collected together with the repertoire data. A later genetic analysis took genome-wide SNP genotypes for about 60% of the roughly 670 donors and used that subset as a discovery cohort. All discovery cohort repertoires had been generated using a single sequencing platform. Class I and class II HLA loci were covered by the typing at four-digit resolution. The number of typed donors differed by locus: about 620-630 for A, B, C, DRB1 and DQB1; 500 to 550 for DQA1; 606 for DPA1; and approximately 450 for DPB1. Four to six DR-DQ haplotypes were handled as single units for association and clustering, since linkage in the cohort was strong. Across roughly 420 genotyped donors of the cohort, an average of about 250,000 unique TCR beta nucleotide sequences per donor were sequenced, and around 20% of those sequences were non-productive.

The CDR3, from cysteine to phenylalanine, totals 17 residues. Only the CDR3 part of the read is kept: 51 bases, read in frame from the first base. At the junction V is shortened by 0 bases and J by 3 bases; bases outside the gene matches: 8. From the germline V gene, CDR1 is SGHRS and CDR2 is YFSETQ. The cohort consisted of fewer than 700 healthy bone marrow donors. All cohort members were sampled while nominally healthy, although unrecorded immune exposures were likely present. The donor was CMV seropositive and belonged to the group of 270 or so seropositive cohort members. Each donor provided a peripheral blood sample, and peripheral blood mononuclear cells were used for TCR beta sequencing. Genomic DNA was extracted from the blood cell samples with the Qiagen DNeasy Blood Extraction Kit. The library came from the immunoSEQ multiplex PCR assay. For the multiplex PCR, a mixture combining 60 forward primers for TCR Vbeta segments and 13 reverse primers for TCR Jbeta segments was used. Amplification of the CDR3 region of rearranged TCR beta genes was performed with a multiplex PCR assay on genomic DNA. The amplified TCR beta libraries were sequenced on the Illumina HiSeq System as 87-base-pair reads. The source study handled its data this way. In a later analysis, tens of millions of unique TCR beta chains were counted across the roughly 610 repertoires, and roughly 11 million of these chains were shared by at least two donors. Raw reads were error-corrected and collapsed into unique sequences by a nearest-neighbor algorithm in which closely related sequences were merged to remove PCR and sequencing errors. CDR3 sequences were aligned to IMGT reference sequences to assign V, D and J gene segments. For a sequence to be retained, a match of at least six nucleotides to both a V gene segment and a J gene segment was required. Rearrangements were called productive when the CDR3 lacked stop codons and stayed in frame with V and J; all others were non-productive. Following IMGT convention, CDR3 was defined as the stretch from the second conserved V-encoded cysteine up to the conserved J-encoded phenylalanine. In an earlier analysis of approximately 590 of the donors, sequences lacking an unambiguous match to a single V gene segment were excluded. In an earlier analysis of approximately 560 of the donors, a V segment was called functional when productive rearrangements were above 56.7%, and segregating when the standard deviation between donors exceeded 5%. A statistical classification framework was developed to diagnose cytomegalovirus status using the catalog of TCR beta chain sequences. A later analysis assigned V and J genes by comparing TCR nucleotide sequences with IMGT/GENE-DB human TR gene sequences. A later analysis assigned CDR3 sequences and most-parsimonious VDJ recombination scenarios with the TCRdist pipeline. In a later analysis, each TCR beta chain was defined by its CDR3 amino acid sequence together with its V-gene family, and reads without a unique V-gene family were excluded. As a way to deal with suspected cross-contamination and a sequencing artifact, a later analysis dropped 640 or so nucleotide sequences that were highly shared and had low generation probability. In a later analysis, a clonal expansion index was calculated for each public chain from normalized within-repertoire ranks of inferred template counts. In a later analysis, generation probabilities were computed using a VDJ recombination model fitted to out-of-frame rearrangements, and the results were checked against IGoR. Hypergeometric tests were used in a later analysis to score TCR-TCR, TCR-HLA and TCR-CMV co-occurrence, with a repertoire-size bias correction applied to the TCR pairs. To estimate false discovery rates, a later analysis permuted the HLA or CMV assignments 20 times. In a later analysis, co-occurring TCRs were grouped using DBSCAN, with TCRdist sequence similarity added in when clustering inside HLA-allele-positive subsets. Co-occurrence clustering excluded repertoires with fewer than 30,000 or more than 120,000 public chains, plus five with anomalous nucleotide sharing. This is the immuneACCESS table as TCRdb keeps it, with only in-frame sequences that have V and J called. A part of the clones is gone; compared with another copy, unresolved V genes explain less than half, and the rest is unexplained. Clonal size and the V and J genes are those of that table, whereas D and trimming came from the DNA. This sample is represented by over 90,000 clones; 70% to 80% of them were singletons. The ten largest clones capture 9.6% of the sample.

Overall results and qualifications from the work: A total of 164 TCR beta chains were listed by the study as associated with cytomegalovirus. In vitro tests confirmed that a few of the cytomegalovirus-associated TCR beta chains recognize cytomegalovirus antigens. Specific HLA alleles were associated with 16,951 TCR beta sequences at a false discovery rate of 0.05 in a later analysis. When HLA alleles, especially DR and DQ, strongly co-occurred, attributing TCR associations to individual alleles was difficult. Immune exposure information for the cohort was limited to CMV serostatus. Compared with equally common non-associated chains, HLA-associated TCR beta chains in a later analysis were more clonally expanded and had lower generation probabilities. In an earlier analysis of 500 to 650 of the donors, most TCR beta V segments appeared in productive rearrangements about 90% or about 30% of the time, broadly matching IMGT annotations. Several of the top co-occurrence clusters appeared to be linked to parvovirus B19, influenza, CMV and Epstein-Barr virus, according to a later analysis. Approximately 16 rarely observed V segments, including chromosome 9 orphons, were excluded from the earlier analysis of just under 600 of the donors because counts were too low. The presence/absence analyses assumed that sequencing depth was roughly uniform across donors, and that assumption may not be true. In this cohort, only TCR beta chains were sequenced, and detectable features were limited by the absence of alpha or paired-chain data. Some IMGT-functional V segments, including TRBV6-2 and TRBV6-3, could not be told apart with the 87-base-pair reads, so those segments were excluded. Cytomegalovirus status was reported to be diagnosed by the classifier with high specificity and sensitivity in both the original and validation cohorts. A cluster of highly shared sequence variants was judged likely to represent a technical artifact of the sequencing pipeline. A later analysis found that most CMV-associated TCR beta chains appeared HLA-restricted, with HLA associations seemingly driven largely by CMV exposure. Linkage disequilibrium might explain the correlated functional status among segregating V segments, but an unknown experimental factor could not be ruled out. Most TCR sequences were observed very rarely across donors, whereas some public TCRs were present in many individuals. A later analysis found that TCR association rates varied across HLA loci, with DRB1 alleles showing the most associated TCRs and HLA-C alleles the fewest. Because HLA typing was unavailable for some donors at each locus, only the typed subset was used in association tests. According to the authors, the approach could potentially be generalized to other disease states and immunological phenotypes. A later genetic analysis reported fewer N-insertions in productive TCRs among donors in an Asian-associated ancestry cluster than the roughly 700-donor mean. An association between a missense DCLRE1C variant and V-gene and J-gene trimming of TCR beta chains was found in a later genetic analysis and replicated in an independent cohort. A further reported finding was that TCR beta sequences accurately predicted the HLA-A and HLA-B alleles for most subjects in the first cohort.

Of note for this clone: Its antigen specificity is not known. The input lacks base qualities; no much larger clone sits a single base away.

Sequencing used PBMCs. The chain is assembled from TRBV5-1 and TRBJ2-2, with 7 junctional bases fitting TRBD1. This sequence originates from a male donor in good health and CMV-seropositive. The sequenced DNA: TGCGCCAGCAGCTTGGTACCTGGACAGGTGGACACCGGGGAGCTGTTTTTT. Its translation is CASSLVPGQVDTGELFF.